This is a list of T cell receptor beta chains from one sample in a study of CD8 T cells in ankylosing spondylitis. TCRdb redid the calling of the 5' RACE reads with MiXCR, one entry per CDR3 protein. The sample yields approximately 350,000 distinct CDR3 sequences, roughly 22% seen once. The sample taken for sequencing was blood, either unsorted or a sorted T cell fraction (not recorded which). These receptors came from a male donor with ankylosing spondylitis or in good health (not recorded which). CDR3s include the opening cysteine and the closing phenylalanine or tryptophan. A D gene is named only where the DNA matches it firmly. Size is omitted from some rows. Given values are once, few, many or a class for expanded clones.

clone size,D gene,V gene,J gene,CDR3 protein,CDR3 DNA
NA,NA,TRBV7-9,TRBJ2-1,CASSLTQGEQFF,TGTGCCAGCAGCCTGACGCAGGGGGAGCAGTTCTTC
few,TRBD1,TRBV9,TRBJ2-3,CASSGSIWDRATDTQYF,TGTGCCAGCAGCGGGAGTATATGGGACAGGGCGACAGATACGCAGTATTTT
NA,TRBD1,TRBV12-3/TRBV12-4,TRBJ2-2,CASNPGQGDTGELFF,TGTGCCAGCAACCCGGGACAGGGGGACACCGGGGAGCTGTTTTTT
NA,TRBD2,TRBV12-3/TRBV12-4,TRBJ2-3,CASSNLADPFGAQYF,TGTGCCAGCAGTAATCTAGCGGACCCTTTTGGGGCGCAGTATTTT
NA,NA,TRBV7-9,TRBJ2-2,CASLRNTGELFF,TGTGCCAGCCTCCGAAACACCGGGGAGCTGTTTTTT
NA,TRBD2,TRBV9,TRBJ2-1,CASSVARAERGYNEQFF,TGTGCCAGCAGCGTAGCTAGGGCGGAGCGGGGGTACAATGAGCAGTTCTTC
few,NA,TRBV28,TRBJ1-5,CASSRTGLSNQPQHF,TGTGCCAGCAGCCGTACCGGACTGAGCAATCAGCCCCAGCATTTT
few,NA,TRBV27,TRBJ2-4,CASSRQGKNIQYF,TGTGCCAGCAGTCGTCAGGGGAAAAACATTCAGTACTTC
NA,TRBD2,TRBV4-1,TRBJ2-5,CASSSRLAGEETQYF,TGCGCCAGCAGCAGCCGACTAGCGGGAGAAGAGACCCAGTACTTC
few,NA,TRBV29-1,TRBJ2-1,CSVEGDPSYNEQFF,TGCAGCGTTGAAGGGGACCCTTCCTACAATGAGCAGTTCTTC
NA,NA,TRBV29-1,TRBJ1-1,CSVAGITEAFF,TGCAGCGTTGCGGGGATCACTGAAGCTTTCTTT
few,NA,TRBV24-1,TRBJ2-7,CATSTGGGEQYF,TGTGCCACCAGCACCGGAGGGGGCGAGCAGTACTTC
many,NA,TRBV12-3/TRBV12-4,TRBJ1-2,CASSLGTGYGYTF,TGTGCCAGCAGTTTAGGGACTGGCTATGGCTACACCTTC
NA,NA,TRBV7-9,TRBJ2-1,CASSLREGYNEQFF,TGTGCCAGCAGCCTACGTGAGGGGTACAATGAGCAGTTCTTC
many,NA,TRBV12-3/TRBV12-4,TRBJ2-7,CASSSIIRVYEQYF,TGTGCCAGCAGTTCCATTATAAGGGTCTACGAGCAGTACTTC
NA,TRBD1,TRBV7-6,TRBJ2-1,CASSLEGWTGVGNEQFF,TGTGCCAGCAGCTTAGAGGGGTGGACAGGGGTAGGCAATGAGCAGTTCTTC
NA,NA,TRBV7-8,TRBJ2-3,CASSFPPGDTQYF,TGTGCCAGCAGCTTTCCCCCCGGAGATACGCAGTATTTT
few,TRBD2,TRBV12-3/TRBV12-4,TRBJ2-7,CASTPGLAGGGDYEQYF,TGTGCCAGCACACCGGGACTAGCGGGGGGGGGAGACTACGAGCAGTACTTC
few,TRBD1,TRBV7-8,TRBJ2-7,CASSLEQGRWYEQYF,TGTGCCAGCAGCTTAGAACAGGGGCGTTGGTACGAGCAGTACTTC
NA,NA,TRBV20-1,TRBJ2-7,CSAGLGASGFGDYEQYF,TGCAGTGCGGGCCTGGGGGCTAGCGGTTTCGGGGACTACGAGCAGTACTTC
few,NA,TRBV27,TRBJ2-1,CASSPIEAFGEQFF,TGTGCCAGCAGTCCCATCGAGGCGTTCGGTGAGCAGTTCTTC
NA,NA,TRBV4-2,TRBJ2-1,CASSQDRDTNYNEQFF,TGTGCCAGCAGCCAAGATAGGGACACAAACTACAATGAGCAGTTCTTC
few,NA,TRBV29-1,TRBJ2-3,CSADEQGRTDTQYF,TGCAGCGCCGATGAACAGGGCCGCACAGATACGCAGTATTTT
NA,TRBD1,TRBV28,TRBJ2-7,CASNLQGELAYEQYF,TGTGCCAGCAACTTACAGGGGGAACTTGCCTACGAGCAGTACTTC
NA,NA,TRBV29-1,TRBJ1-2,CSSRDGSNYGYTF,TGCAGCTCGCGGGACGGTTCTAACTATGGCTACACCTTC
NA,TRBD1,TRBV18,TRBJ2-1,CASSWQGARGSYNEQFF,TGTGCCAGCTCGTGGCAGGGGGCGCGTGGCTCCTACAATGAGCAGTTCTTC
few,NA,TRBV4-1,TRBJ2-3,CASSQDSTGSDTQYF,TGCGCCAGCAGCCAAGATTCGACAGGTTCAGATACGCAGTATTTT
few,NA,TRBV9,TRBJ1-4,CASSFTSGGNEKLFF,TGTGCCAGCAGCTTCACGTCAGGAGGTAATGAAAAACTGTTTTTT
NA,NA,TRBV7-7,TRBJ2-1,CASSVDPTPSNEQFF,TGTGCTAGCAGCGTGGACCCTACTCCCTCCAATGAGCAGTTCTTC
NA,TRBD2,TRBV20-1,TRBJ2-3,CSPLSPSGETTDTQYF,TGCAGTCCCTTGTCTCCTAGCGGGGAGACCACAGATACGCAGTATTTT
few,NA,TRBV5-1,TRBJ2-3,CASSFTGYTDTQYF,TGCGCCAGCAGCTTTACAGGGTACACAGATACGCAGTATTTT
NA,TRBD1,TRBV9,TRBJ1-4,CASSVTGAGEKLFF,TGTGCCAGCAGCGTAACAGGGGCTGGTGAAAAACTGTTTTTT
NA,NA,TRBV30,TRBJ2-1,CAGVGGNYNEQFF,TGTGCCGGTGTCGGGGGCAACTACAATGAGCAGTTCTTC